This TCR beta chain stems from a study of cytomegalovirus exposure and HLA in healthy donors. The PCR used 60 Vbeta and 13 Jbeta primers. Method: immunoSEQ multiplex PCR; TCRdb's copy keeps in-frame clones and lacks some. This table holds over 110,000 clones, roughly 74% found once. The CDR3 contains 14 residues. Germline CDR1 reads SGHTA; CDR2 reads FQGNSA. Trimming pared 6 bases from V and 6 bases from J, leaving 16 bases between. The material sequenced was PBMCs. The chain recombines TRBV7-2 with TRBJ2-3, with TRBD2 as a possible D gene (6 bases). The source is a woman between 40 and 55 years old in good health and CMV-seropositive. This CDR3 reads CASSFRSEGDTQYF. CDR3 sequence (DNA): TGTGCCAGCAGTTTTCGATCGGAGGGGGATACGCAGTATTTT. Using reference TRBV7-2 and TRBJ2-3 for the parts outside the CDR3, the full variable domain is GAGVSQSPSNKVTEKGKDVELRCDPISGHTALYWYRQSLGQGLEFLIYFQGNSAPDKSGLPSDRFSAERTGGSVSTLTIQRTQQEDSAVYLCASSFRSEGDTQYFGPGTRLTVL.